Listed below are T cell receptor beta chains from one sample, sequenced in a study of cytotoxic CD8 clonotypes in ibrutinib-treated CLL. Here immunoSEQ multiplex PCR was the method, and the copy in TCRdb shows in-frame clones only, minus some. The table shows more than 200,000 clones, with just under 80% occurring only once. The specimen comprised PBMCs, sampled after 12 months of ibrutinib treatment. These receptors originate from a human donor with chronic lymphocytic leukemia. CDR3s include the opening cysteine and the closing phenylalanine or tryptophan. The order of the fields is clone size, J gene, D gene, V gene, CDR3 length, CDR3 DNA, CDR3 protein. The D gene is left open where the match is weak. Expanded clones get a size class; other rows say once, few or many, or leave the size out.

. TRBJ2-7 TRBD2 TRBV10-3 17 TGTGCCATCAGTAAACTAGCGGGAGGGCAATCTTGGGACGAGCAGTACTTC CAISKLAGGQSWDEQYF
. TRBJ2-1 . TRBV2 14 TGTGCCAGCAGTGGGACTAACTTTTACAATGAGCAGTTCTTC CASSGTNFYNEQFF
. TRBJ1-1 . TRBV5-1 13 TGCGCCAGCAGAAATATTTGGGATTCTGAAGCTTTCTTT CASRNIWDSEAFF
. TRBJ1-1 TRBD1 TRBV11-2 15 TGTGCCAGCAGCTCCGGGACAGGGGGAATAACTGAAGCTTTCTTT CASSSGTGGITEAFF
. TRBJ1-5 . TRBV27 14 TGTGCCAGCAGTTTAGCCGCCAGGGTACAGCCCCAGCATTTT CASSLAARVQPQHF
. TRBJ2-1 . TRBV6-6 13 TGTGCCAGCAGTCGCCCTCCAGCCTATGAGCAGTTCTTC CASSRPPAYEQFF
. TRBJ2-7 . TRBV5-1 15 TGCGCCAGCAGCTTGGACTGGGCAGGACCCTACGAGCAGTACTTC CASSLDWAGPYEQYF
. TRBJ1-1 TRBD1 TRBV5-1 14 TGCGCCAGCAGCTTGCAGGGGGCCCTTACTGAAGCTTTCTTT CASSLQGALTEAFF
. TRBJ2-5 . TRBV5-1 14 TGCGCCAGCAGCTTGGGCGGCGATCAAGAGACCCAGTACTTC CASSLGGDQETQYF
few TRBJ1-2 . TRBV5-1 12 TGCGCCAGCAGCTTGGATGGCTATGGCTACACCTTC CASSLDGYGYTF
once TRBJ1-5 . TRBV13 15 TGTGCCAGCAGCCCCATCAACCAGGGGAGGCAGCCCCAGCATTTT CASSPINQGRQPQHF
. TRBJ2-2 . TRBV28 14 TGTGCCAGCAGATCCAGGGAACCCTCCGGGGAGCTGTTTTTT CASRSREPSGELFF
. TRBJ1-1 TRBD1 TRBV14 15 TGTGCCAGCAGCCCCCTGGTGACAGGGTTCACTGAAGCTTTCTTT CASSPLVTGFTEAFF
. TRBJ1-5 . TRBV19 17 TGTGCCAGTAGTCCTAACACCGGGCCGCCGGGCAATCAGCCCCAGCATTTT CASSPNTGPPGNQPQHF
few TRBJ1-2 . TRBV19 15 TGTGCCAGTAGTCGAGCAAGGGGCGGTAACTATGGCTACACCTTC CASSRARGGNYGYTF
. TRBJ2-2 TRBD2 TRBV4-1 18 TGCGCCAGCAGCCAAGGCCCCGGCGGGGGGTGGAACACCGGGGAGCTGTTTTTT CASSQGPGGGWNTGELFF
. TRBJ2-3 . TRBV5-6 14 TGTGCCAGCAGCCTCACAGGGAGGTCAGATACGCAGTATTTT CASSLTGRSDTQYF
. TRBJ1-1 . TRBV5-5 12 TGTGCCAGCAGCTCTGGGACGCGGGGAGCTTTCTTT CASSSGTRGAFF
. TRBJ2-2 . TRBV7-8 15 TGTGCCAGCAGCGTTCGTCGGGGCGAGGACGGGGAGCTGTTTTTT CASSVRRGEDGELFF
. TRBJ2-1 TRBD2 TRBV28 15 TGTGCCAGCAGCCCAGCCGGGACTACTGACAATGAGCAGTTCTTC CASSPAGTTDNEQFF
. TRBJ2-7 TRBD2 TRBV9 14 TGTGCCAGCAGCGTAGAGGGACTAGCCGACGAGCAGTACTTC CASSVEGLADEQYF
. TRBJ2-1 . TRBV2 16 TGTGCCAGCAGTGCCGTGGGGACTCGGACCTACAATGAGCAGTTCTTC CASSAVGTRTYNEQFF
once TRBJ2-5 TRBD2 TRBV7-2 13 TGTGCCAGCAGCTGGACTAGCGGAGAGACCCAGTACTTC CASSWTSGETQYF
. TRBJ1-3 . TRBV2 14 TGTGCCAGCAGCGCGGCCAGGGCTGGAAACACCATATATTTT CASSAARAGNTIYF
. TRBJ2-7 . TRBV7-2 13 TGTGCCAGCAGCACTCGGACAGTATACGAGCAGTACTTC CASSTRTVYEQYF
many TRBJ1-5 . TRBV2 15 TGTGCCAGCAAGGGGGACGCAGCTCTCAATCAGCCCCAGCATTTT CASKGDAALNQPQHF
once TRBJ2-7 TRBD1 TRBV28 15 TGTGCCAGCAGTTCCCGGGACAGGGTTACCTACGAGCAGTACTTC CASSSRDRVTYEQYF
. TRBJ1-1 . TRBV5-1 15 TGCGCCAGCAGCTTCGACCAGGTGACTAACACTGAAGCTTTCTTT CASSFDQVTNTEAFF
. TRBJ2-2 . TRBV4-1 16 TGCGCCAGCAGCCAAGGTACCAGGGGAAACACCGGGGAGCTGTTTTTT CASSQGTRGNTGELFF
. TRBJ2-7 . TRBV28 16 TGTGCCAGCAGCACCCCCCGGACTGTGGCTTACTACGAGCAGTACTTC CASSTPRTVAYYEQYF
. TRBJ1-1 . TRBV13 12 TGTGCCAGCAGCCTCCGAAACACTGAAGCTTTCTTT CASSLRNTEAFF
. TRBJ2-1 . TRBV10-3 16 TGTGCCATCAGTGCGGTAGCGGAAAGCTCCTACAATGAGCAGTTCTTC CAISAVAESSYNEQFF
few TRBJ2-1 . TRBV5-1 13 TGCGCCAGCAGCTTGGGGTTTTTAAATGAGCAGTTCTTC CASSLGFLNEQFF
. TRBJ2-2 . TRBV12-1 16 TGTGCCAGCAGCCGGACCACATTCCTCTACACCGGGGAGCTGTTTTTT CASSRTTFLYTGELFF
. TRBJ2-2 TRBD2 TRBV27 16 TGTGCCAGCAGTTTACACGCCGGGAGGGACACCGGGGAGCTGTTTTTT CASSLHAGRDTGELFF
. TRBJ2-3 TRBD2 TRBV2 14 TGTGCCAGCAGACCGGCTAGCGGGGGTTATACGCAGTATTTT CASRPASGGYTQYF
. TRBJ2-6 . TRBV29-1 15 TGCAGCGCCGGGACGGCAATCCCTGGGGCCAACGTCCTGACTTTC CSAGTAIPGANVLTF
. TRBJ2-7 . TRBV28 13 TGTGCCAGCAGAACCGGGGCCGCCTACGAGCAGTACTTC CASRTGAAYEQYF
. TRBJ2-1 TRBD2 TRBV20-1 11 TGCAGTGCTAGCGGGGGGGTGGATGGGTTCTTC CSASGGVDGFF
once TRBJ1-1 . TRBV27 17 TGTGCCAGCAAGTCCCCGCTCAGGGGAGGTGTGAACACTGAAGCTTTCTTT CASKSPLRGGVNTEAFF
. TRBJ2-5 . TRBV7-9 17 TGTGCCAGCAGCTTCTTAGGAGCGGGCCCTACTGGGGAGACCCAGTACTTC CASSFLGAGPTGETQYF
. TRBJ2-6 . TRBV11-2 13 TGTGCCAGCAGCATCTCTGGGGCCAACGTCCTGACTTTC CASSISGANVLTF
. TRBJ2-7 TRBD1 TRBV6-5 16 TGTGCCAGCAGTTTGACAGGGGGCGCGGTTGGAAACGAGCAGTACTTC CASSLTGGAVGNEQYF
. TRBJ1-5 . TRBV19 15 TGTGCCAGTAGTCCCCGGACCTCTGGGGCTCAGCCCCAGCATTTT CASSPRTSGAQPQHF
. TRBJ1-2 . TRBV21-1 17 TGTGCCAGCAGCACGTGGGAGGTCAGGGGCGAGGACTATGGCTACACCTTC CASSTWEVRGEDYGYTF
. TRBJ2-1 . TRBV7-3 15 TGTGCCAGCAGCTTAGGACAGATCCCCTACAATGAGCAGTTCTTC CASSLGQIPYNEQFF
. TRBJ1-5 . TRBV2 13 TGTGCCAGCAAGGCCGGGCTTGGTCAGCCCCAGCATTTT CASKAGLGQPQHF
. TRBJ1-1 . TRBV27 13 TGTGCCAGCAGTTTCCAGGCGAACACTGAAGCTTTCTTT CASSFQANTEAFF
. TRBJ2-7 TRBD2 TRBV19 15 TGTGCCAGTAGTATGTTTTGGGGACTAAGCTACGAGCAGTACTTC CASSMFWGLSYEQYF
. TRBJ1-1 . TRBV7-8 14 TGTGCCAGCAGCCCCACGTTGGGTGGCACTGAAGCTTTCTTT CASSPTLGGTEAFF
. TRBJ1-1 . TRBV5-4 15 TGTGCCAGCAGCTACGGCCAGGGGCTTACAATTGAAGCTTTCTTT CASSYGQGLTIEAFF
. TRBJ2-5 . TRBV10-1 14 TGCGCCAGCAGTGAAGCCGGGTCCCCAGAGACCCAGTACTTC CASSEAGSPETQYF
. TRBJ2-2 . TRBV28 15 TGTGCCACGCGAGGGAACAGGGAGAACACCGGGGAGCTGTTTTTT CATRGNRENTGELFF
few TRBJ2-1 . TRBV7-9 14 TGTGCCAGCAGCCCAGTTAGCTCCTACAATGAGCAGTTCTTC CASSPVSSYNEQFF